The T cell receptor beta chain under discussion was sequenced for a study of blood T cells in healthy people across ages. Primers used in a second PCR of about 7 to 12 cycles were a sample-barcoded 5' primer and a J-beta primer mix. TCRdb re-called the 5' RACE reads with MiXCR, one entry per CDR3 protein. This table has over a million distinct CDR3 sequences, roughly 60% appearing once. A few counts support this clonotype. Its antigen remains unknown. There are 16 residues in the CDR3. Looked up from germline, CDR1 is DFQATT and CDR2 is SNEGSKA (reference sequence). Trimming took 0 bases from V and 0 from J; bases not matched to a gene: 6. Study results and limitations: Versus aged donors, long-lived donors had higher diversity and more naive CD4+ cells.

The TCR originated in a man between 18 and 29 years old in good health. The sequenced sample consisted of blood. The V and J genes are TRBV20-1 and TRBJ2-3; TRBD2 agrees at 7 bases. The CDR3 bases are TGCAGTGCTAGAGACCCGTGGCGGGAGAGCACAGATACGCAGTATTTT. Translated, it gives CSARDPWRESTDTQYF.